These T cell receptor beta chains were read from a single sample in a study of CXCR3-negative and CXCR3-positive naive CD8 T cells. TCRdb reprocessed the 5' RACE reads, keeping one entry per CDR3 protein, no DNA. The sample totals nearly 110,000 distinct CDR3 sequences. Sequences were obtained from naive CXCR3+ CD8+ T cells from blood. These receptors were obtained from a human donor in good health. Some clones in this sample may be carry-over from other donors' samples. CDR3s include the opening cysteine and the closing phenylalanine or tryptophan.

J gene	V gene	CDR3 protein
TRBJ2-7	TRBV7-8	CASSLISSYEQYF
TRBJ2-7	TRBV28	CASSYGGQREQYF
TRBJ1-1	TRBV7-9	CASSRRDPGGRGAEAFF
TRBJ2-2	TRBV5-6	CASSFLGGEGYTGELFF
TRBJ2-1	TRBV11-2	CASSLGSGPSYNEQFF
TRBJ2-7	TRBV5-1	CASTPSGRYEQYF
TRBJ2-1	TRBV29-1	CSVEVELAGDNEQFF
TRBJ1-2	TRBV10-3	CAISESAGSNHGYTF
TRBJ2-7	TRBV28	CAACSVGSYEQYF
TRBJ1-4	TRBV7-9	CASSFPGASNEKLFF
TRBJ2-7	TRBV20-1	CSARAPVDLSYEQYF
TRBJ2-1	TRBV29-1	CSVLSGMFNEQFF
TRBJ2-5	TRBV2	CASRTKLAGEQETQYF
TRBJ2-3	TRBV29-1	CSGTGGFTDTQYF
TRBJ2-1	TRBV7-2	CASSLITASYNEQFF
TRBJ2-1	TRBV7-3	CASSAGLADYNEQFF
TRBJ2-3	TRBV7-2	CASSLIGGTDTQYF
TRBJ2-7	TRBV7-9	CASSARQGPYEQYF
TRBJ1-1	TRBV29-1	CSGGTLNTEAFF
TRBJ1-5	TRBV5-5	CASSFGDSNQPQHF
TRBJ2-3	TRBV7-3	CASSQTGGVDTQYF
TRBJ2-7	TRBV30	CAWTGSSYEQYF
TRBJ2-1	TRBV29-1	CSVELYTYNEQFF
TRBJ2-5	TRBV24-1	CATSDLSDAGTQYF
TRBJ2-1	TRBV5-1	CASSLATGLAHWEQFF
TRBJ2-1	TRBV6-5	CASSFAGGPYNEQFF
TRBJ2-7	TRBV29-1	CSVVSENYEQYF
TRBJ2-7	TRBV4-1	CASSQGLQGGLYEQYF
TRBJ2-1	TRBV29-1	CSVEGRLASEQFF
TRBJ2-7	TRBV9	CASSQAGGSYEQYF
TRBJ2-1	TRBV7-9	CASSRTATWSYNEQFF
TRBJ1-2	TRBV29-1	CSVQEDYGYTF
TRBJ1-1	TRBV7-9	CASSTPTGPKAFF
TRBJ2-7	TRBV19	CASSVRGGYEQYF
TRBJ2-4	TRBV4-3	CASSQGAQGDIQYF
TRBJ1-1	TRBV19	CAPPTGGLNVNTEAFF
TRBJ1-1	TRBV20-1	CSARGWGDTEAFF
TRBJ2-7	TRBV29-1	CSVETGEAYEQYF
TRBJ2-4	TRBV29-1	CSVEVHNIQYF
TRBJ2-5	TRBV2	CASSEFLRVQETQYF
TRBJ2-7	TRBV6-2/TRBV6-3	CASSYPYRQGNEQYF
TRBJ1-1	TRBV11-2	CASSLQDLENTEAFF
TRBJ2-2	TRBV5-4	CASSPPGGPGTGELFF
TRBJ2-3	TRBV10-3	CAISDPGPTDTQYF
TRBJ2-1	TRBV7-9	CASSFGTSGTTYNEQFF